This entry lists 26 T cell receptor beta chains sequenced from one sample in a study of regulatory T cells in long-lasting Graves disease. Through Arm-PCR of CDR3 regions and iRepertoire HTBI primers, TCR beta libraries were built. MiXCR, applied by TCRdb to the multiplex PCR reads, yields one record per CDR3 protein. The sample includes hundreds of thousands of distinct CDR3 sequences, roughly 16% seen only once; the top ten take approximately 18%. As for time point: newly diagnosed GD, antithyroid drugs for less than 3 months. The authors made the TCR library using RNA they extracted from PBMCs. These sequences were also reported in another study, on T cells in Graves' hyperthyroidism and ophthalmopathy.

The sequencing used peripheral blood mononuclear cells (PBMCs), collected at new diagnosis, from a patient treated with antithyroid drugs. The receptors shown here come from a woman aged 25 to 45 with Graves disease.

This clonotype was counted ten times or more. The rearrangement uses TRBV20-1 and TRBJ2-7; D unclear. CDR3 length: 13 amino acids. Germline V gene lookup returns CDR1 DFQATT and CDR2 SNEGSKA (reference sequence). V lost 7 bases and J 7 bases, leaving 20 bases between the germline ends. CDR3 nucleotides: TGCAGTGTCTCGATTAAGCTGGATGAGGAGCAGTACTTC. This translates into CSVSIKLDEEQYF.

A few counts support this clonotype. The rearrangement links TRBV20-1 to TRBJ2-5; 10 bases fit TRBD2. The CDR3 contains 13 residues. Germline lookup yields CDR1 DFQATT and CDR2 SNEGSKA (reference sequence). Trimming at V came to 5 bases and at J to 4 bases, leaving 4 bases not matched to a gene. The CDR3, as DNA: TGCAGTGCTCTAAGCGGGAGGGGAGAGACCCAGTACTTC. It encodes CSALSGRGETQYF.

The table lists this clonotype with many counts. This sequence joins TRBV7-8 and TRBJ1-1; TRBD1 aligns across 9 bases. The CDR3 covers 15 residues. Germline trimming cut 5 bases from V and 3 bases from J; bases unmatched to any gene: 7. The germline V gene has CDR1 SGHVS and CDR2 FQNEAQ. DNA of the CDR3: TGTGCCAGCAGCCTTGGGACAGGGAGCTACACTGAAGCTTTCTTT. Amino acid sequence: CASSLGTGSYTEAFF. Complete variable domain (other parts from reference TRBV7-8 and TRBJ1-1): GAGVSQSPRYKVAKRGQDVALRCDPISGHVSLFWYQQALGQGPEFLTYFQNEAQLDKSGLPSDRFFAERPEGSVSTLKIQRTQQEDSAVYLCASSLGTGSYTEAFFGQGTRLTVV.

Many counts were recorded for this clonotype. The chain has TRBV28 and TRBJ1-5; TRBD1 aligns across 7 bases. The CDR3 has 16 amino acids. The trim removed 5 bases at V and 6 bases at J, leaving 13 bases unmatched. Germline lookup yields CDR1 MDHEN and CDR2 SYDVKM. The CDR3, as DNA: TGTGCCAGCAGTCCCGTCACAGGGGCTTTAGGTCAGCCCCAGCATTTT. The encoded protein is CASSPVTGALGQPQHF.

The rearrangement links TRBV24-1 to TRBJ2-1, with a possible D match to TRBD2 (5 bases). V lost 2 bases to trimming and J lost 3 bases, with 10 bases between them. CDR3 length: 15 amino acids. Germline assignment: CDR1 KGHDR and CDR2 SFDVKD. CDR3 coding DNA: TGTGCCACCAGTGATTCAGGACTGAGCTACAATGAGCAGTTCTTC. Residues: CATSDSGLSYNEQFF.

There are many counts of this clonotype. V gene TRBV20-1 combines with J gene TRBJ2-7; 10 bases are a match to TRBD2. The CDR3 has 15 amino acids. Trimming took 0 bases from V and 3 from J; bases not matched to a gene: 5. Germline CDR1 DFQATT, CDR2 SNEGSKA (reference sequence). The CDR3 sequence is CSARDELAGLYEQYF. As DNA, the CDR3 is TGCAGTGCTAGAGATGAACTAGCGGGGCTCTACGAGCAGTACTTC.

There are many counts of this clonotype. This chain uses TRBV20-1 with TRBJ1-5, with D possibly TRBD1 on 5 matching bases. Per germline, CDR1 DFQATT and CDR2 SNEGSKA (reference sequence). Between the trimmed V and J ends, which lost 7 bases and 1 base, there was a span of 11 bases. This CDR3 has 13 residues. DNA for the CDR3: TGCAGTGAGGCGGGGGGGAGCAATCAGCCCCAGCATTTT. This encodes CSEAGGSNQPQHF.

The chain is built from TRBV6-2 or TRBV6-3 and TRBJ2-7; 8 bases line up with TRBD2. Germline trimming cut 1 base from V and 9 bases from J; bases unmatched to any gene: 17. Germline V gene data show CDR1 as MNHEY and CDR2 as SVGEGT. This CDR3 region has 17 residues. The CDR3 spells CASSYFTSGIYLRGQYF. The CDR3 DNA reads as TGTGCCAGCAGTTACTTTACTAGCGGCATCTACCTACGAGGGCAGTACTTC.

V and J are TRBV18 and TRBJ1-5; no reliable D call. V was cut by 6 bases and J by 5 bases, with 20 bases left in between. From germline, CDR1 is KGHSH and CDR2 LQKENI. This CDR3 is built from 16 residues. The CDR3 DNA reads TGTGCCAGCTCGCAAGGTGGAGGGCACAACGATCAGCCCCAGCATTTT. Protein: CASSQGGGHNDQPQHF. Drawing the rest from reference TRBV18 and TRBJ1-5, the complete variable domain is NAGVMQNPRHLVRRRGQEARLRCSPMKGHSHVYWYRQLPEEGLKFMVYLQKENIIDESGMPKERFSAEFPKEGPSILRIQQVVRGDSAAYFCASSQGGGHNDQPQHFGDGTRLSIL.

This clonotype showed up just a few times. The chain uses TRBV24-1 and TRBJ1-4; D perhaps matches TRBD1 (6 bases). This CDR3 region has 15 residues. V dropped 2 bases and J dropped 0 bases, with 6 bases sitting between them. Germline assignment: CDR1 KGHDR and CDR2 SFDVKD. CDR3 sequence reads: CATSDSGATNEKLFF. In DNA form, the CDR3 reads TGTGCCACCAGTGATTCAGGGGCAACTAATGAAAAACTGTTTTTT.

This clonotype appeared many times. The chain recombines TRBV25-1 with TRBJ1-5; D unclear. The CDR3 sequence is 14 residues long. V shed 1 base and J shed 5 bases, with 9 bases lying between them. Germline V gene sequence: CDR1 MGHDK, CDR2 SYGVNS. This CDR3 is CASSEFGLDQPQHF. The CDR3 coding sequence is TGTGCCAGCAGTGAATTCGGCTTGGATCAGCCCCAGCATTTT.

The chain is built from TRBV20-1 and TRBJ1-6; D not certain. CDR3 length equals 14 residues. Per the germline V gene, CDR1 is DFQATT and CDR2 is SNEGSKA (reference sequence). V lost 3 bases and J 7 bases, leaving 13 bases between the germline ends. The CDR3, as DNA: TGCAGTGCTAGGCCAACAGCTTTGAATTCACCCCTCCACTTT. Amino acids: CSARPTALNSPLHF.

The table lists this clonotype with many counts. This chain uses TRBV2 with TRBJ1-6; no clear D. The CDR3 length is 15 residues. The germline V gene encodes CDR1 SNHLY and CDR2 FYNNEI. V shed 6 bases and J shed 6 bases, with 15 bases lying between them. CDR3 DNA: TGTGCCAGCAGCCTGGCCCCGGGAGGTAATTCACCCCTCCACTTT. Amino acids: CASSLAPGGNSPLHF.

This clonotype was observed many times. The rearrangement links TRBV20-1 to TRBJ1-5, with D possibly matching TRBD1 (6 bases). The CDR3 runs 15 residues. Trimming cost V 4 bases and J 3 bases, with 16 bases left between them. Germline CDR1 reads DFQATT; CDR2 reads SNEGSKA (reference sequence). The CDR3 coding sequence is TGCAGTGCTACCGCCTGGGGACACCTCAATCAGCCCCAGCATTTT. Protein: CSATAWGHLNQPQHF.

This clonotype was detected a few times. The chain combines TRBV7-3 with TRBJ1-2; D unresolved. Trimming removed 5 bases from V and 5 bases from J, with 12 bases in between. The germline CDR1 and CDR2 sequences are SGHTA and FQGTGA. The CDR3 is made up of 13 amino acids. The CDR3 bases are TGTGCCAGCAGCCCGGGTGGGGAATATGGCTACACCTTC. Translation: CASSPGGEYGYTF.

CDR3 coding DNA: TGTGCCAGTAGCATCGGAGGGGAATTGCGACAGCCCCAGCATTTT. This gives the protein CASSIGGELRQPQHF. The V and J genes are TRBV19 and TRBJ1-5, with D possibly matching TRBD1 (5 bases). The CDR3 covers 15 residues. Trimming left V 6 bases short and J 7 bases short, with 19 bases between. Germline V gene data show CDR1 as LNHDA and CDR2 as SQIVND (reference sequence).

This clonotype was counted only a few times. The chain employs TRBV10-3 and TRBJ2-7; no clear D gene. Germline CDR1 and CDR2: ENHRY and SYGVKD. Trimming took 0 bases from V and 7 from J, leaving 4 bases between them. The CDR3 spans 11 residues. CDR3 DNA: TGTGCCATCAGTGAGTCGGAAGAGCAGTACTTC. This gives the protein CAISESEEQYF.

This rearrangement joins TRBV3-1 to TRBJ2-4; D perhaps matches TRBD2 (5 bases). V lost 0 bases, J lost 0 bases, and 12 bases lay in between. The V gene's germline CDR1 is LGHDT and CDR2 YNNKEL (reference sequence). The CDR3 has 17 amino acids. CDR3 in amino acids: CASSQDWRGIAKNIQYF. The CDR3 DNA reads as TGTGCCAGCAGCCAAGATTGGAGAGGGATAGCCAAAAACATTCAGTACTTC.

CDR3: CASSSPGQVSHEQYF. The CDR3 nucleotides read TGTGCCAGCAGCTCCCCGGGACAGGTTTCCCACGAGCAGTACTTC. The chain joins TRBV7-9 to TRBJ2-7, with 8 bases aligning to TRBD1. There are 15 residues in the CDR3. CDR1 and CDR2 from the germline V gene are SEHNR and FQNEAQ (reference sequence). After removal of 4 bases from V and 5 bases from J, the junction contained 10 bases not matched to a gene.

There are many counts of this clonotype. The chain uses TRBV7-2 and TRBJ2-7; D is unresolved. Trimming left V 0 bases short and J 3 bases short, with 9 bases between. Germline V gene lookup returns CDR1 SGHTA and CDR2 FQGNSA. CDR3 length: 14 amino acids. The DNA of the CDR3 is TGTGCCAGCAGCTTAGCGGCTGGGCACTACGAGCAGTACTTC. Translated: CASSLAAGHYEQYF.

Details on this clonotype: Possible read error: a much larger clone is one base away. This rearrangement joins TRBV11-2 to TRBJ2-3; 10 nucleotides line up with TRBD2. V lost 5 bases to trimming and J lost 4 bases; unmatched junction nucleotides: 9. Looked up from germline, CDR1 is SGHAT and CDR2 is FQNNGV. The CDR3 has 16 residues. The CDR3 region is CASSLKREGDPDTQYF. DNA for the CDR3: TGTGCCAGCAGCCTGAAGCGGGAGGGCGACCCAGATACGCAGTATTTT.

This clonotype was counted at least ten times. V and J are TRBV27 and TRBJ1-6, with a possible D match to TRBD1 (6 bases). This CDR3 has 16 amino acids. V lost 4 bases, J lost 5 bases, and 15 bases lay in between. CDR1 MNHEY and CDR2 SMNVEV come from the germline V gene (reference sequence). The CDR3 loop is CASSSHGQQDNSPLHF. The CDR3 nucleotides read TGTGCCAGCAGTTCTCATGGACAGCAAGATAATTCACCCCTCCACTTT.

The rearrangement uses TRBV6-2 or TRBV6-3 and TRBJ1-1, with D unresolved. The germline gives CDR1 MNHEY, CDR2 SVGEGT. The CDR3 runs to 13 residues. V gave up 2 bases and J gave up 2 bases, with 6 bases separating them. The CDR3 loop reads CASSYTRNTEAFF. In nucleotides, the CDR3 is TGTGCCAGCAGTTACACCAGAAACACTGAAGCTTTCTTT.

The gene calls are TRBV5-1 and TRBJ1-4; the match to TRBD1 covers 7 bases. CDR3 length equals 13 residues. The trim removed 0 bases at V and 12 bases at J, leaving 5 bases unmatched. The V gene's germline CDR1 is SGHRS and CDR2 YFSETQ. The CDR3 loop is CASSLAQGVELFF. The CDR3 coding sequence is TGCGCCAGCAGCTTGGCTCAGGGGGTGGAACTGTTTTTT.

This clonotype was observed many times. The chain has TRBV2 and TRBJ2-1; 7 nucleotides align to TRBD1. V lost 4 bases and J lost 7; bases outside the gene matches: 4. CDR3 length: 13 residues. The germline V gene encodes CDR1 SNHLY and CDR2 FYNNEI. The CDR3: CASSVDRVNEQFF. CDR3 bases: TGTGCCAGCAGTGTAGACAGGGTGAATGAGCAGTTCTTC.

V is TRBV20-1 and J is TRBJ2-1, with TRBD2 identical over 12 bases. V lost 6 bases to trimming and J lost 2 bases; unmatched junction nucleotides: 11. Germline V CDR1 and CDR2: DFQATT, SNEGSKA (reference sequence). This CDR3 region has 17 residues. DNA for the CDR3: TGCAGTGCCGATAGACTAGCGGGAGCCCAAGCCTACAATGAGCAGTTCTTC. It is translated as CSADRLAGAQAYNEQFF.